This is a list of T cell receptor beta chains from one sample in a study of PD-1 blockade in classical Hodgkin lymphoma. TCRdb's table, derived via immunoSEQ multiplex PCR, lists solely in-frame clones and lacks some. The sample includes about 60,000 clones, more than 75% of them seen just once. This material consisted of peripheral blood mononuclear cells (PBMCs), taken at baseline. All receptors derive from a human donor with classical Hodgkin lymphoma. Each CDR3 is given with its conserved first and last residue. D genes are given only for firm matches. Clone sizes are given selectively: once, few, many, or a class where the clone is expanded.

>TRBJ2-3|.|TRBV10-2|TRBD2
TGCGCCAGCAGTGGACTAGCGGGGGGGCGGGGCACAGATACGCAGTATTTT
CASSGLAGGRGTDTQYF
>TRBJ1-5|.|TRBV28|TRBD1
TGTGCCAGCAGTTGGGACGATTCAGGGGGTGATCAGCCCCAGCATTTT
CASSWDDSGGDQPQHF
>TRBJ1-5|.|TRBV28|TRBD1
TGTGCCAGCAGTTTATGGACAGGGGGCGTTCAGCCCCAGCATTTT
CASSLWTGGVQPQHF
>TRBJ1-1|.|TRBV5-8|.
TGTGCCAGCAGCTTGTATCCGGGTGGCACTGAAGCTTTCTTT
CASSLYPGGTEAFF
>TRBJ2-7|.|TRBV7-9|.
TGTGCCAGCAGCACCCGGGGGGCCTCCTACGAGCAGTACTTC
CASSTRGASYEQYF
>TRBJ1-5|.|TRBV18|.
TGTGCCAGCTCACCAAGTGGGGGGAGTCAGCCCCAGCATTTT
CASSPSGGSQPQHF
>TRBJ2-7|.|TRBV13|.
TGTGCCAGCAGGCAGACCGGGACACTCTCCTACGAGCAGTACTTC
CASRQTGTLSYEQYF
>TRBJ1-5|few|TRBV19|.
TGTGCCAGTAGTAGGGGGATCCCCAATCAGCCCCAGCATTTT
CASSRGIPNQPQHF
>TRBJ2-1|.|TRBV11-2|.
TGTGCCAGCAGCTTAGAGGGGTTCACTCGGAATGAGCAGTTCTTC
CASSLEGFTRNEQFF
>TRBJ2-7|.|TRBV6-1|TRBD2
TGTGCCAGCTATAGGACTAGTCCCTCCTACGAGCAGTACTTC
CASYRTSPSYEQYF
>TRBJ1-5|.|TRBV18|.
TGTGCCAGCTCATCGGGCAGCGGGATCCTCAATCAGCCCCAGCATTTT
CASSSGSGILNQPQHF
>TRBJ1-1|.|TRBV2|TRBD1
TGTGCCAGCAGGCTCCGGACAGGGGACACTGAAGCTTTCTTT
CASRLRTGDTEAFF
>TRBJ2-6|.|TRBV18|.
TGTGCCAGCTCACCGACGATTGGGGGGGCCAACGTCCTGACTTTC
CASSPTIGGANVLTF
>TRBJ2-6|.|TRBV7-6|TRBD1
TGTGCCAGCAGCTCCTGGGACAGGGGGCATTCTGGGGCCAACGTCCTGACTTTC
CASSSWDRGHSGANVLTF
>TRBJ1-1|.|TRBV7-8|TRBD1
TGTGCCAGCAGCTTGGGGACCGGGACAGGGCACACTGAAGCTTTCTTT
CASSLGTGTGHTEAFF
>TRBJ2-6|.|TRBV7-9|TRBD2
TGTGCAAGCGGGACCGGGGGGGCCAACGTCCTGACTTTC
CASGTGGANVLTF
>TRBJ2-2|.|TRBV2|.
TGTGCCAGCAGTGAGCGGGCGGAAGCCGGGGAGCTGTTTTTT
CASSERAEAGELFF